This T cell receptor (beta chain) originates from a study of human thymus T cells. In the case of this clone: Its target is unknown.

Sequencing used immunoSEQ multiplex PCR; TCRdb keeps in-frame clones, though not all of them. There are some 130,000 clones in the sample; around 94% occur only once, and around 0.025% lies in the top ten. Thymus tissue was removed during corrective cardiac surgery. Serving as donors were healthy Finnish infants, each of whom was having open corrective surgery for congenital heart defects. Findings of the study overall: Related reports documented highly overlapping thymic repertoires among unrelated individuals. Thymic and blood repertoires appeared to show biased V and J gene usage.

This CDR3 has 16 amino acids. Germline-derived CDR1 and CDR2 are LGHNA and YSLEER. Trimming pared 0 bases from V and 1 base from J, leaving 12 bases between. The sequenced sample consisted of thymus tissue. The receptor comes from a boy under two years old with a congenital heart defect but otherwise immunologically healthy. The J gene is TRBJ1-1, the V gene TRBV4-3; maybe TRBD1 (6 bases). This chain's CDR3 is CASSQDQEQGNTEAFF. In DNA, the CDR3 is TGCGCCAGCAGCCAAGATCAGGAACAGGGGAACACTGAAGCTTTCTTT.